Following are 5 T cell receptor beta chains from one sample sequenced in a study of cytomegalovirus exposure and HLA in healthy donors. The study ran its PCR with 60 Vbeta and 13 Jbeta primers. The assay was immunoSEQ multiplex PCR, and TCRdb's table has in-frame clones only and misses some. This sample's table has under 120,000 clones. The specimen was PBMCs. Source of these receptors: a man aged 50 to 59 in good health and CMV-seronegative.

V usage is TRBV5-4 and J usage is TRBJ2-3, with D maybe TRBD2 (7 bases). V was shortened by 5 bases and J by 6 bases, with 22 bases between the two germline ends. In germline, CDR1 is SGHNT, CDR2 YYREEE (reference sequence). The CDR3 sequence is 16 residues long. The CDR3 DNA sequence: TGTGCCAGCAGATTATGGGGGGGGGCACGTTTGGATACGCAGTATTTT. It encodes CASRLWGGARLDTQYF. The full variable domain, completed using reference TRBV5-4 and TRBJ2-3, is ETGVTQSPTHLIKTRGQQVTLRCSSQSGHNTVSWYQQALGQGPQFIFQYYREEENGRGNFPPRFSGLQFPNYSSELNVNALELDDSALYLCASRLWGGARLDTQYFGPGTRLTVL.

The V gene is TRBV10-3, the J gene TRBJ1-5, with TRBD1 matching 10 bases. Germline V gives CDR1 ENHRY, CDR2 SYGVKD. The CDR3 totals 16 residues. The trim removed 1 base at V and 2 bases at J, leaving 2 bases unmatched. CDR3 coding DNA: TGTGCCATCAGTGAGTGGGACAGGGGAGGCAATCAGCCCCAGCATTTT. This sequence encodes CAISEWDRGGNQPQHF.

The chain has TRBV6-5 and TRBJ1-5; D is perhaps TRBD1 (5 bases). The CDR3 sequence is 13 residues long. The V end lost 4 bases, the J end lost 9 bases, and 13 bases lay between the germline ends. The germline V gene encodes CDR1 MNHEY and CDR2 SVGAGI. The CDR3 reads CASSSGERRPQHF. For the CDR3, the DNA is TGTGCCAGCAGTTCGGGGGAGAGAAGGCCCCAGCATTTT.

This chain links TRBV5-1 with TRBJ2-2; 11 bases are a match to TRBD1. This CDR3 has 16 residues. The germline CDR1 and CDR2 sequences are SGHRS and YFSETQ. V shed 1 base, J shed 6 bases, and the junction held 5 bases outside the gene matches. CDR3 region: CASSLQDRGRAGELFF. CDR3 in DNA: TGCGCCAGCAGCTTGCAGGACAGGGGGCGGGCCGGGGAGCTGTTTTTT.

The V call is TRBV6-5, the J call TRBJ2-7; 8 positions agree with TRBD1. The V gene end was trimmed by 6 bases and the J gene end by 2 bases; junction bases not matched to a gene: 3. This CDR3 has 13 amino acids. Per germline, CDR1 MNHEY and CDR2 SVGAGI. The CDR3 DNA follows: TGTGCCAGCAGCTTGGACAGGGCCTACGAGCAGTACTTC. Translated: CASSLDRAYEQYF.